This T cell receptor (beta chain) was retrieved from a study of shared clonotypes between healthy human individuals. Study-wide background: Per-donor plates numbered three CD4 naive, three CD4 memory, two CD8 naive and one CD8 memory. Study-level results: Clonotypes shared by all four sorted-subset donors had higher generation probabilities than non-shared clonotypes.

Terminally differentiated effector memory CD45RA+ cells were excluded from the naive CD8 cells, which were CD45RO-negative and positively selected for CCR7. About this clone itself: The antigen is unknown.

Several immunoSEQ 96-well plates shared each subset's DNA, each plate a replicate. The assay was immunoSEQ multiplex PCR, and TCRdb's table has in-frame clones only and misses some. The sample has millions of clones; about 93% are singletons. This TCR was recovered from a man aged 18 to 30 in good health. Some clones in this sample may be carry-over from other donors' samples. Sequencing was performed on naive CD8+ T cells from PBMCs.

The CDR3 sequence is CASSPNPGLRSYEQYF. CDR3 nucleotides: TGTGCCAGCAGCCCCAACCCGGGACTTCGGTCCTACGAGCAGTACTTC. This rearrangement joins TRBV5-5 to TRBJ2-7; D is possibly TRBD2 (6 bases). The CDR3 contains 16 residues. The V end lost 4 bases, the J end lost 1 base, and 18 bases lay between the germline ends. Germline-derived CDR1 and CDR2 are SGHKS and YYEKEE (reference sequence).